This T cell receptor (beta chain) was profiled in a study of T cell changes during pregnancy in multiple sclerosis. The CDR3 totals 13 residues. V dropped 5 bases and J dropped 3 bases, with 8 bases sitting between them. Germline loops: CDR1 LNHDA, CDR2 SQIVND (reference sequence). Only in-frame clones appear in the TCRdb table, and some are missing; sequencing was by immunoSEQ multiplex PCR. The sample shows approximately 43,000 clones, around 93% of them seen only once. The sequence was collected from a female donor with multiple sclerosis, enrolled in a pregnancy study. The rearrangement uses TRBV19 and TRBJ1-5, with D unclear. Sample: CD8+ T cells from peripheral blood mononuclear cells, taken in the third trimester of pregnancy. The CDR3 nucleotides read TGTGCCAGTAGTGTGGCATCCAATCAGCCCCAGCATTTT. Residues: CASSVASNQPQHF.